These 25 T cell receptor beta chains came from one sample sequenced in a study of breast tumors, draining lymph nodes, adjacent tissues. TCRdb used MiXCR to reprocess the multiplex PCR reads, holding one entry per CDR3 protein. The table includes about 31,000 distinct CDR3 sequences, roughly 63% detected once. Sequencing used breast tumor tissue. The origin of the receptors is a female donor with breast cancer. Some clones in this sample may be carry-over from other donors' samples.

To note about this clonotype: The germline gene is not matched at one end of the junction; a read error may be the cause. This chain uses TRBV29-1 with TRBJ2-1; the D is unclear. CDR1 is SQVTM, CDR2 ANQGSEA, per germline. This CDR3 contains 13 residues. The CDR3 sequence: CSVERLTVGERFF. The CDR3 nucleotides are TGCAGCGTTGAAAGGCTGACTGTAGGTGAGCGGTTCTTC.

This chain joins TRBV7-9 and TRBJ1-6, with a possible D match to TRBD1 (6 bases). Germline V gene lookup returns CDR1 SEHNR and CDR2 FQNEAQ (reference sequence). Trimming took 3 bases from V and 7 from J, leaving 10 bases between them. The CDR3 contains 14 residues. The CDR3 loop is CASSLDSRNSPLHF. In DNA, the CDR3 is TGTGCCAGCAGCTTGGACAGCCGAAATTCACCCCTCCACTTT.

CDR3 loop: CASSPYQETQYF. The CDR3, as DNA: TGTGCCAGCAGCCCGTACCAAGAGACCCAGTACTTC. The chain is built from TRBV7-2 and TRBJ2-5; D ambiguous. Germline V CDR1 and CDR2: SGHTA, FQGNSA. The ends were cut back, 5 bases at V and 0 bases at J, with 4 bases in the middle. The CDR3 covers 12 residues.

The chain couples TRBV2 to TRBJ1-4; 7 bases line up with TRBD1. Trimming at V came to 3 bases and at J to 0 bases, leaving 13 bases not matched to a gene. The germline V gene has CDR1 SNHLY and CDR2 FYNNEI. This CDR3 comprises 19 residues. The CDR3 nucleotides read TGTGCCAGCAGTGAGGCTGGTGGGAGGGGGCGGACAACTAATGAAAAACTGTTTTTT. Its protein is CASSEAGGRGRTTNEKLFF. Looking up the rest from reference TRBV2 and TRBJ1-4 gives the full variable domain: EPEVTQTPSHQVTQMGQEVILRCVPISNHLYFYWYRQILGQKVEFLVSFYNNEISEKSEIFDDQFSVERPDGSNFTLKIRSTKLEDSAMYFCASSEAGGRGRTTNEKLFFGSGTQLSVL.

In the case of this clonotype: Because the CDR3 is missing its conserved closing phenylalanine or tryptophan, this is likely a read error. The chain links TRBV25-1 to TRBJ2-7; weak D call: TRBD1 (6 bases). V gave up 1 base and J gave up 3 bases, with 16 bases separating them. Looked up from germline, CDR1 is MGHDK and CDR2 is SYGVNS. The CDR3 length is 16 residues. This CDR3 is CASSESPTGHYYEQYS. CDR3 nucleotide sequence: TGTGCCAGCAGTGAATCCCCGACAGGCCACTACTACGAGCAGTACTCC.

This clonotype was picked up many times. CDR3 region: CASKEQGEQPQHF. As DNA, the CDR3 is TGTGCCAGCAAAGAACAGGGCGAGCAGCCCCAGCATTTT. J is TRBJ1-5 and V is TRBV6-1; tentatively, D is TRBD1 (6 bases). Germline V CDR1 and CDR2: MNHNS, SASEGT. The CDR3 loop spans 13 amino acids. The V end was cut by 7 bases, the J end by 7 bases, with 14 bases between.

By share, this clonotype counts as medium-sized (0.01 to 0.1%). The rearrangement links TRBV25-1 to TRBJ1-6; TRBD1 matches at 9 bases. The junction had 2 bases not matched to a gene; V was cut back by 6 bases and J by 8 bases. The CDR3 extends over 13 amino acids. From germline, CDR1 is MGHDK and CDR2 SYGVNS. The CDR3 nucleotides read TGTGCCAGCAGCCGGACAGGGGATTCACCCCTCCACTTT. Its translation: CASSRTGDSPLHF.

The chain couples TRBV27 to TRBJ1-6; TRBD1 might be the D (6 bases). Germline CDR1 and CDR2: MNHEY and SMNVEV (reference sequence). V was shortened by 5 bases and J by 7 bases, with 12 bases between the two germline ends. The CDR3 runs 14 residues. In DNA, the CDR3 is TGTGCCAGCAGTGATACAGGGATGAATTCACCCCTCCACTTT. Protein sequence: CASSDTGMNSPLHF.

Comments on this clonotype: This sequence may be a read error, since a much larger clone differs from it by one base. The rearrangement links TRBV12-3 or TRBV12-4 to TRBJ1-1, with 9 bases that match TRBD1. The ends lost 5 bases at V and 1 base at J; junction bases unmatched: 17. The CDR3 runs 19 residues. In DNA, the CDR3 is TGTGCCAGCAGTGTTCAAGACAGGGGGGTCGGGATGGGGAACACTGAAGCTTTCTTT. Residues: CASSVQDRGVGMGNTEAFF.

This chain connects TRBV2 to TRBJ2-7; 8 nucleotides align to TRBD1. Germline-derived CDR1 and CDR2 are SNHLY and FYNNEI. V shed 7 bases and J 0 bases; nucleotides not matched to a gene: 11. The CDR3 totals 16 residues. CDR3 DNA: TGTGCCAGCAAAAAGGACAGGGACGGCCTCTCCTACGAGCAGTACTTC. Translation: CASKKDRDGLSYEQYF.

The rearrangement joins TRBV20-1 to TRBJ1-5, with TRBD1 matching 7 bases. The CDR3 covers 15 residues. V lost 6 bases, J lost 6 bases, and 14 bases stayed unmatched. Germline V lookup: CDR1 DFQATT, CDR2 SNEGSKA (reference sequence). The CDR3 DNA is TGCAGTGCCACCGGGACAGATCGGGCAAGTCAGCCCCAGCATTTT. This translates into CSATGTDRASQPQHF.

The CDR3 spells CASSLQGGRGSGANVLTF. In DNA, the CDR3 is TGTGCCAGCAGCCTTCAGGGGGGCAGGGGGTCTGGGGCCAACGTCCTGACTTTC. This chain joins TRBV4-2 and TRBJ2-6; D is possibly TRBD1 (7 bases). The length of the CDR3 is 18 residues. The germline V and J ends were trimmed by 4 bases and 1 base, with 17 bases remaining between them. Germline V gene data show CDR1 as LGHNA and CDR2 as YNFKEQ.

This clonotype occurred many times. A much larger clone is a single base away; this may be a read error. The chain joins TRBV6-6 to TRBJ1-4; tentative D call: TRBD1 (5 bases). The CDR3 runs 14 residues. Trimming removed 7 bases at V and 6 bases at J, with 15 bases between. Germline lookup yields CDR1 MNHNY and CDR2 SVGAGI (reference sequence). CDR3 nucleotide sequence: TGTGCCAGCACTTCGTGGCGGGGGGATGAAAAACTGTTTTTT. Translating it yields CASTSWRGDEKLFF.

The genes are TRBV6-1 and TRBJ2-1; D uncertain. Trimming removed 5 bases at V and 6 bases at J, with 17 bases between. Germline V gene data show CDR1 as MNHNS and CDR2 as SASEGT. There are 15 residues in the CDR3. CDR3 amino acids: CASSSPRGWGNEQFF. CDR3 nucleotide sequence: TGTGCCAGCAGTTCCCCTAGAGGTTGGGGCAATGAGCAGTTCTTC.

The chain is built from TRBV24-1 and TRBJ1-2; no firm D call. V gave up 0 bases and J gave up 3 bases, with 4 bases separating them. Germline CDR1 is KGHDR and CDR2 is SFDVKD. The length of the CDR3 is 13 residues. The CDR3 DNA is TGTGCCACCAGTGATTTGCCCTACTATGGCTACACCTTC. It specifies CATSDLPYYGYTF.

The J gene is TRBJ2-1, the V gene TRBV24-1, with 12 bases that match TRBD2. V was clipped by 6 bases and J by 5 bases; unmatched bases: 7. Germline CDR1 and CDR2: KGHDR and SFDVKD. CDR3 length: 16 residues. The CDR3 DNA reads as TGTGCCACCAGTACTCCGGGACTAGCGGGCGACAATGAGCAGTTCTTC. Amino acid sequence: CATSTPGLAGDNEQFF.

This clonotype is termed medium-sized. The rearrangement uses TRBV7-6 and TRBJ2-5, with 7 positions matching TRBD1. Germline assignment: CDR1 SGHVS and CDR2 FNYEAQ. The CDR3 spans 13 residues. V dropped 4 bases and J dropped 2; count of bases not matched to a gene: 1. The CDR3 nucleotides read TGTGCCAGCAGCTCCAGGGGGCAAGAGACCCAGTACTTC. It specifies CASSSRGQETQYF.

This rearrangement joins TRBV10-3 to TRBJ2-7, with 7 positions matching TRBD2. CDR3 size: 14 residues. Germline assignment: CDR1 ENHRY and CDR2 SYGVKD. The J segment lost 5 bases and the V segment lost 5 bases, leaving 9 bases of the junction unmatched. The CDR3 DNA reads TGTGCCATCAGTAGCCGGACTAGTAGTCACGAGCAGTACTTC. This translates into CAISSRTSSHEQYF.

This clonotype was counted ten times or more. This chain uses TRBV12-3 or TRBV12-4 with TRBJ1-6; D possibly corresponds to TRBD1 (6 bases). This CDR3 is 16 amino acids long. V dropped 0 bases and J dropped 4 bases, with 10 bases sitting between them. The CDR3 nucleotides are TGTGCCAGCAGTTTAGCAACAGGGAGATATAATTCACCCCTCCACTTT. The encoded protein is CASSLATGRYNSPLHF.

In its sample, this clonotype was seen many times. A much larger clone is a single base away; this may be a read error. The chain combines TRBV20-1 with TRBJ2-7; D not resolved. This CDR3 spans 11 amino acids. From germline, CDR1 is DFQATT and CDR2 SNEGSKA (reference sequence). The CDR3 region is CSARRGFEQSF. CDR3 in DNA: TGCAGTGCTAGACGCGGTTTCGAGCAGTCCTTC.

The chain is built from TRBV29-1 and TRBJ1-3; D unclear. Germline V gene sequence: CDR1 SQVTM, CDR2 ANQGSEA. The V gene lost 4 bases and the J gene lost 4 bases, with 11 bases spanning the gap. The CDR3 contains 13 residues. The CDR3 DNA reads as TGCAGCGTTGGAGGAGTAGGAGGAAACACCATATATTTT. Amino acids: CSVGGVGGNTIYF. Complete variable domain (other parts from reference TRBV29-1 and TRBJ1-3): SAVISQKPSRDICQRGTSLTIQCQVDSQVTMMFWYRQQPGQSLTLIATANQGSEATYESGFVIDKFPISRPNLTFSTLTVSNMSPEDSSIYLCSVGGVGGNTIYFGEGSWLTVV.

The V gene is TRBV18, the J gene TRBJ2-7, with no clear D. The V gene's germline CDR1 is KGHSH and CDR2 LQKENI. Trimming pared 3 bases from V and 2 bases from J, leaving 11 bases between. CDR3 size: 14 residues. The CDR3, as DNA: TGTGCCAGCTCACCCGTAGGGATAGCCTACGAGCAGTACTTC. It encodes CASSPVGIAYEQYF.

This sequence joins TRBV6-1 and TRBJ1-3; unclear D gene. This CDR3 comprises 16 residues. V was shortened by 2 bases and J by 0 bases, with 11 bases between the two germline ends. In germline, CDR1 is MNHNS, CDR2 SASEGT. The CDR3, as DNA: TGTGCCAGCAGTGAATGGGGAGGGAACTCTGGAAACACCATATATTTT. Its translation: CASSEWGGNSGNTIYF.

Many counts were recorded for this clonotype. This chain's CDR3 is CASSSSANTIYF. The CDR3 nucleotides are TGTGCCAGCAGTTCATCAGCAAACACCATATATTTT. The J gene is TRBJ1-3, the V gene TRBV12-3 or TRBV12-4, with D uncertain. V lost 4 bases and J lost 6, with 7 bases in between. CDR3 length: 12 amino acids.

The gene calls are TRBV6-2 or TRBV6-3 and TRBJ2-7; 9 bases align to TRBD2. Germline V gene data show CDR1 as MNHEY and CDR2 as SVGEGT. After removal of 8 bases from V and 6 bases from J, the junction contained 14 bases not matched to a gene. This CDR3 spans 15 amino acids. CDR3 loop: CASADGGREGSEQYF. The CDR3, as DNA: TGTGCCAGCGCGGATGGGGGGCGGGAGGGCTCCGAGCAGTACTTC.